A single sample gave rise to the 24 T cell receptor beta chains below, sequenced in a study of blood T cells in healthy people across ages. PCR was performed a second time for about 7 to 12 cycles using a sample-barcoded 5' primer and a J-beta primer mix. TCRdb recomputed calls from the 5' RACE reads with MiXCR, one row per CDR3 protein. The top ten hold roughly 25% of the sample, which has about 780,000 distinct CDR3 sequences, 62% seen once. The sequencing sample was made of blood. The receptors here all came from a man aged 25 to 40 in good health.

This clonotype was found once. The chain is built from TRBV7-9 and TRBJ1-2; D uncertain. This CDR3 contains 14 residues. From germline, CDR1 is SEHNR and CDR2 FQNEAQ (reference sequence). Trimming shortened V by 7 bases and J by 3 bases, and 15 bases separated the two germline ends. CDR3 nucleotides: TGTGCCAGCACTGAAACGGGAGTCCACTATGGCTACACCTTC. This sequence encodes CASTETGVHYGYTF.

This chain joins TRBV6-2 or TRBV6-3 and TRBJ1-5, with a tentative D call TRBD1 (6 bases). CDR1 is MNHEY and CDR2 is SVGEGT in the germline V gene. Trimming took 2 bases from V and 7 from J, leaving 12 bases between them. The CDR3 runs 14 residues. CDR3: CASSYTGKGQPQHF. In DNA, the CDR3 is TGTGCCAGCAGTTACACAGGGAAAGGACAGCCCCAGCATTTT.

This clonotype turned up a few times. Here the CDR3 reads CASSRIEQGTGANVLTF. The CDR3 DNA sequence: TGTGCCAGCAGCCGAATAGAGCAGGGAACGGGGGCCAACGTCCTGACTTTC. The chain recombines TRBV7-9 with TRBJ2-6, with a possible D match to TRBD1 (5 bases). Germline V gives CDR1 SEHNR, CDR2 FQNEAQ (reference sequence). V gave up 5 bases and J gave up 4 bases, with 18 bases separating them. The CDR3 has 17 amino acids.

V usage is TRBV7-2 and J usage is TRBJ2-2, with 9 bases that match TRBD1. CDR3 size: 15 residues. Per the germline V gene, CDR1 is SGHTA and CDR2 is FQGNSA. Trimming removed 5 bases from V and 5 bases from J; junction bases left unmatched: 6. CDR3 sequence reads: CASSRDRVETGELFF. CDR3 DNA sequence: TGTGCCAGCAGCAGGGACAGGGTCGAAACCGGGGAGCTGTTTTTT.

The V gene is TRBV27, the J gene TRBJ2-7; D is unresolved. V was cut by 6 bases and J by 6 bases, with 15 bases left in between. The CDR3 spans 13 residues. Germline CDR1 is MNHEY and CDR2 is SMNVEV (reference sequence). The CDR3 DNA reads TGTGCCAGCAGCAGAACGAAGGGCCGCGAGCAGTACTTC. Protein: CASSRTKGREQYF.

This clonotype occurred once. The rearrangement joins TRBV3-1 to TRBJ2-1, with 9 bases lining up with TRBD2. Germline-derived CDR1 and CDR2 are LGHDT and YNNKEL (reference sequence). The CDR3 loop spans 17 amino acids. After removal of 0 bases from V and 5 bases from J, the junction contained 8 bases not matched to a gene. The CDR3 here is CASSQDWGTSPNNEQFF. For the CDR3, the DNA is TGTGCCAGCAGCCAAGATTGGGGGACTAGCCCAAACAATGAGCAGTTCTTC.

The chain carries TRBV6-6 and TRBJ1-4; 11 nucleotides line up with TRBD1. CDR3 length: 15 residues. CDR1 and CDR2 from the germline V gene are MNHNY and SVGAGI (reference sequence). The junction had 1 base not matched to a gene; V was cut back by 2 bases and J by 5 bases. CDR3 residues: CASSYRDRGNEKLFF. The CDR3 DNA follows: TGTGCCAGCAGTTACCGGGACAGGGGGAATGAAAAACTGTTTTTT.

The chain combines TRBV6-1 with TRBJ1-5, with D unclear. Trimming left V 3 bases short and J 6 bases short, with 6 bases between. Germline V gene data show CDR1 as MNHNS and CDR2 as SASEGT. This CDR3 has 12 amino acids. In DNA, the CDR3 is TGTGCCAGCAGTGAGGTGGCTCAGCCCCAGCATTTT. It is translated as CASSEVAQPQHF.

V gene TRBV20-1 combines with J gene TRBJ2-7; 10 bases are shared with TRBD1. The germline CDR1 and CDR2 sequences are DFQATT and SNEGSKA (reference sequence). Losses at the gene ends were 6 bases for V and 3 bases for J; bases not matched to a gene: 5. CDR3 length equals 13 residues. CDR3 sequence: CSAGTGEGYEQYF. The CDR3 DNA sequence: TGCAGTGCCGGGACAGGGGAAGGCTACGAGCAGTACTTC.

The chain couples TRBV29-1 to TRBJ2-4; unclear D gene. V was pared by 6 bases and J by 0 bases, with 9 bases between. Germline V lookup: CDR1 SQVTM, CDR2 ANQGSEA. This CDR3 comprises 13 residues. In DNA form, the CDR3 reads TGCAGCGTGGACGGAATAGCCAAAAACATTCAGTACTTC. It codes for CSVDGIAKNIQYF.

J is TRBJ2-7 and V is TRBV12-3 or TRBV12-4; 7 bases are a match to TRBD1. V lost 6 bases and J lost 2; bases outside the gene matches: 10. CDR3 length: 15 amino acids. As DNA, the CDR3 is TGTGCCAGCAGCTTGGGACAGCTGGGCCCCTACGAGCAGTACTTC. Protein: CASSLGQLGPYEQYF.

This clonotype was found a few times. V gene TRBV27 combines with J gene TRBJ2-7; D is uncertain. Trimming left V 3 bases short and J 6 bases short, with 12 bases between. Germline-derived CDR1 and CDR2 are MNHEY and SMNVEV (reference sequence). The CDR3 extends over 13 amino acids. CDR3 sequence: CASSFALPTEQYF. CDR3 nucleotides: TGTGCCAGCAGTTTTGCCCTTCCGACCGAGCAGTACTTC.

The V and J genes are TRBV28 and TRBJ1-1; D not certain. The CDR3 length is 13 residues. The V end lost 6 bases, the J end lost 4 bases, and 12 bases lay between the germline ends. Germline V gene sequence: CDR1 MDHEN, CDR2 SYDVKM. The CDR3 region is CASSDPRATEAFF. The CDR3 DNA sequence: TGTGCCAGCAGCGACCCAAGGGCCACTGAAGCTTTCTTT.

The chain combines TRBV27 with TRBJ1-3; D may be TRBD1 (5 bases). V lost 5 bases and J 3 bases, leaving 14 bases between the germline ends. CDR3 size: 15 residues. CDR1 MNHEY and CDR2 SMNVEV come from the germline V gene (reference sequence). The CDR3 DNA sequence: TGTGCCAGCAGTCCCTTCGGGCAGGGTGGAAACACCATATATTTT. This codes for CASSPFGQGGNTIYF.

The chain uses TRBV28 and TRBJ2-4, with D perhaps matching TRBD2 (5 bases). Between the trimmed V and J ends, which lost 8 bases and 7 bases, there was a span of 18 bases. Germline values: CDR1 MDHEN, CDR2 SYDVKM. This CDR3 region has 14 residues. The CDR3 region is CASSPVGGLNIQYF. DNA for the CDR3: TGTGCCAGCTCGCCGGTGGGCGGGTTGAACATTCAGTACTTC.

About this clonotype: One junction end disagrees with the germline gene, perhaps due to a read error. This chain joins TRBV20-1 and TRBJ2-6; D is possibly TRBD1 (5 bases). Germline CDR1 and CDR2: DFQATT and SNEGSKA (reference sequence). The CDR3 is 19 residues long. The CDR3 region has the DNA TGCAGTGCTAAAGCGACGCGTCCCTGGGGAATGGGTGGGGCCAGCGTCCTGACTTTC. It translates to CSAKATRPWGMGGASVLTF.

The chain is built from TRBV9 and TRBJ2-3, with 7 bases identical to TRBD2. With 4 bases clipped from V and 2 bases from J, the junction kept 7 bases outside the gene matches. The CDR3 has 15 residues. Germline V gene data show CDR1 as SGDLS and CDR2 as YYNGEE. The CDR3 DNA reads as TGTGCCAGCAGCTCCCGACTAGCCAACACAGATACGCAGTATTTT. Encoded protein: CASSSRLANTDTQYF.

The chain joins TRBV28 to TRBJ2-1, with TRBD2 matching over 9 bases. With 5 bases clipped from V and 7 bases from J, the junction kept 12 bases outside the gene matches. This CDR3 region has 16 residues. In germline, CDR1 is MDHEN, CDR2 SYDVKM. The CDR3 loop reads CASSRLYLAGLNEQFF. The CDR3 DNA follows: TGTGCCAGCAGTCGCCTTTATCTAGCGGGATTGAATGAGCAGTTCTTC.

The chain has TRBV4-3 and TRBJ2-1; D ambiguous. The germline V gene has CDR1 LGHNA and CDR2 YSLEER. V lost 3 bases, J lost 8 bases, and 11 bases lay in between. The CDR3 runs 13 residues. This chain's CDR3 is CASSQNGVDEQFF. In nucleotides, the CDR3 is TGCGCCAGCAGCCAGAATGGAGTGGATGAGCAGTTCTTC.

The chain uses TRBV11-2 and TRBJ2-7; D perhaps matches TRBD1 (6 bases). This CDR3 has 14 residues. The germline V gene has CDR1 SGHAT and CDR2 FQNNGV. V was cut by 3 bases and J by 5 bases, with 14 bases left in between. The CDR3 is CASSFLDSPHEQYF. CDR3 nucleotide sequence: TGTGCCAGCAGCTTCCTGGACAGTCCCCACGAGCAGTACTTC.

The chain employs TRBV12-3 or TRBV12-4 and TRBJ2-5, with 12 bases matching TRBD1. The J segment lost 5 bases and the V segment lost 3 bases, leaving 4 bases of the junction unmatched. CDR3 length equals 15 residues. The CDR3 spells CASSFGTGGQETQYF. As DNA, the CDR3 is TGTGCCAGCAGTTTTGGGACAGGGGGCCAGGAGACCCAGTACTTC.

The gene calls are TRBV5-1 and TRBJ1-1; D is perhaps TRBD1 (5 bases). The CDR3 loop spans 14 amino acids. From germline, CDR1 is SGHRS and CDR2 YFSETQ. V was cut by 5 bases and J by 1 base, with 12 bases left in between. In nucleotides, the CDR3 is TGCGCCAGCAGGACGACAGTTCCGAACACTGAAGCTTTCTTT. The encoded protein is CASRTTVPNTEAFF.

The chain joins TRBV5-1 to TRBJ2-5; unclear D gene. Trimming pared 5 bases from V and 5 bases from J, leaving 13 bases between. The CDR3 is 13 amino acids. The germline V gene has CDR1 SGHRS and CDR2 YFSETQ. The CDR3: CASRAGVEETQYF. CDR3 DNA sequence: TGCGCCAGCAGGGCTGGGGTTGAGGAGACCCAGTACTTC.

This clonotype appeared a few times. V is TRBV5-5 and J is TRBJ1-2, with 8 nucleotides matching TRBD1. Germline trimming cut 3 bases from V and 4 bases from J; bases unmatched to any gene: 8. Germline CDR1 reads SGHKS; CDR2 reads YYEKEE (reference sequence). The CDR3 runs 15 residues. Here the CDR3 DNA reads TGTGCCAGCAGCTCTACAGGGGGTCGTGGCTATGGCTACACCTTC. Translated: CASSSTGGRGYGYTF.